A selection of T cell receptor beta chains follows, all from one sample in a study of T cell changes during pregnancy in multiple sclerosis. Some clones are missing from TCRdb's copy, which holds only in-frame ones; the method was immunoSEQ multiplex PCR. The sample lists about 38,000 clones, 85% to 95% occurring once. This sample comprised CD4+ T cells from peripheral blood mononuclear cells, obtained after pregnancy. The receptors were sampled from a female donor in good health, enrolled as a control in a pregnancy study. Both conserved end residues are part of each CDR3. Fields, in order: D gene, V gene, J gene, clone size, CDR3 DNA, CDR3 protein. A D gene is named only where the DNA matches it firmly. Rows give clone size only sometimes, using once, few, many, or a class for an expanded clone.

d_call: TRBD2; v_call: TRBV30; j_call: TRBJ2-7; clone_size: NA; cdr3_nt: TGTGCCTGGAGTGGGGGGAGGGGATCTACCTACGAGCAGTACTTC; cdr3_aa: CAWSGGRGSTYEQYF
d_call: NA; v_call: TRBV30; j_call: TRBJ1-2; clone_size: NA; cdr3_nt: TGTGCCTGGTATCCAGGCAACTTTAACTATGGCTACACCTTC; cdr3_aa: CAWYPGNFNYGYTF
d_call: NA; v_call: TRBV7-9; j_call: TRBJ1-1; clone_size: NA; cdr3_nt: TGTGCCAGCAGCTTCGGGGTGGGGAACACTGAAGCTTTCTTT; cdr3_aa: CASSFGVGNTEAFF
d_call: TRBD2; v_call: TRBV19; j_call: TRBJ2-1; clone_size: NA; cdr3_nt: TGTGCCAGTAGGGGAGAAGCGGGAGAATCCTACAATGAGCAGTTCTTC; cdr3_aa: CASRGEAGESYNEQFF
d_call: NA; v_call: TRBV18; j_call: TRBJ2-5; clone_size: NA; cdr3_nt: TGTGCCAGCTCACCTGCGACAAAAGGGGCCCAGTACTTC; cdr3_aa: CASSPATKGAQYF
d_call: NA; v_call: TRBV18; j_call: TRBJ1-3; clone_size: NA; cdr3_nt: TGTGCCAGCTCACCAGCTCTTAGCCGGGATTCTGGAAACACCATATATTTT; cdr3_aa: CASSPALSRDSGNTIYF
d_call: NA; v_call: TRBV19; j_call: TRBJ1-2; clone_size: NA; cdr3_nt: TGTGCCAGTAAAATCGAACCGGGCTATGGCTACACCTTC; cdr3_aa: CASKIEPGYGYTF
d_call: TRBD1; v_call: TRBV5-8; j_call: TRBJ1-5; clone_size: NA; cdr3_nt: TGTGCCAGCAGCTCGGGACAGGGGACGGGGCAGCCCCAGCATTTT; cdr3_aa: CASSSGQGTGQPQHF
d_call: TRBD2; v_call: TRBV19; j_call: TRBJ2-3; clone_size: NA; cdr3_nt: TGTGCCAGTAGTATAGTTGCGGGAGCTAGCACAGATACGCAGTATTTT; cdr3_aa: CASSIVAGASTDTQYF
d_call: TRBD1; v_call: TRBV29-1; j_call: TRBJ1-1; clone_size: NA; cdr3_nt: TGCAGCGCAGGGGGGACAGGGGGAACTGAAGCTTTCTTT; cdr3_aa: CSAGGTGGTEAFF
d_call: NA; v_call: TRBV6-5; j_call: TRBJ1-1; clone_size: NA; cdr3_nt: TGTGCCAGCAGTTACCGCGGGACGAACACTGAAGCTTTCTTT; cdr3_aa: CASSYRGTNTEAFF
d_call: TRBD1; v_call: TRBV18; j_call: TRBJ2-7; clone_size: NA; cdr3_nt: TGTGCCAGCTCACCACCTTCAGGGGGCTACGAGCAGTACTTC; cdr3_aa: CASSPPSGGYEQYF
d_call: TRBD1; v_call: TRBV12-5; j_call: TRBJ1-5; clone_size: NA; cdr3_nt: TGTGCTAGTCGAACAGGGGTGGGGAATCAGCCCCAGCATTTT; cdr3_aa: CASRTGVGNQPQHF
d_call: TRBD1; v_call: TRBV4-1; j_call: TRBJ1-2; clone_size: NA; cdr3_nt: TGCGCCAGCAGCCAGGTAGAACAGGGGGCTAATGGCTACACCTTC; cdr3_aa: CASSQVEQGANGYTF
d_call: TRBD2; v_call: TRBV27; j_call: TRBJ2-7; clone_size: once; cdr3_nt: TGTGCCAGCAGTTCGGGACTAGCGAGCTACGAGCAGTACTTC; cdr3_aa: CASSSGLASYEQYF
d_call: NA; v_call: TRBV28; j_call: TRBJ1-5; clone_size: NA; cdr3_nt: TGTGCCTCAAAGGGGGAGCTAAGCAATCAGCCCCAGCATTTT; cdr3_aa: CASKGELSNQPQHF
d_call: TRBD1; v_call: TRBV2; j_call: TRBJ2-6; clone_size: NA; cdr3_nt: TGTGCCAGCAGTGAGACAGGGGCTGGGGCCAACGTCCTGACTTTC; cdr3_aa: CASSETGAGANVLTF
d_call: TRBD2; v_call: TRBV10-1; j_call: TRBJ2-5; clone_size: NA; cdr3_nt: TGCGCCAGCAGCGAGACTAGCGGGGCGGTAGAGACCCAGTACTTC; cdr3_aa: CASSETSGAVETQYF
d_call: TRBD1; v_call: TRBV6-6; j_call: TRBJ1-6; clone_size: NA; cdr3_nt: TGTGCCAGCTACCGGGACAGTAATTCACCCCTCCACTTT; cdr3_aa: CASYRDSNSPLHF
d_call: NA; v_call: TRBV10-3; j_call: TRBJ2-1; clone_size: NA; cdr3_nt: TGTGCCATCAGTGAGGGGAGGACGGATGAGCAGTTCTTC; cdr3_aa: CAISEGRTDEQFF
d_call: TRBD2; v_call: TRBV27; j_call: TRBJ2-1; clone_size: NA; cdr3_nt: TGTGCCAGCAGTAGGCGGGAGTCAGACAATGAGCAGTTCTTC; cdr3_aa: CASSRRESDNEQFF
d_call: NA; v_call: TRBV7-2; j_call: TRBJ2-1; clone_size: NA; cdr3_nt: TGTGCCAGCAGCTTAGATAACCTAGTTCTTAATATGTGGTTCTTC; cdr3_aa: CASSLDNLVLNMWFF
d_call: NA; v_call: TRBV5-6; j_call: TRBJ1-1; clone_size: NA; cdr3_nt: TGTGCCAGCAGCTTTGCACTAGCCCAGGGCGTAGCTTTCTTT; cdr3_aa: CASSFALAQGVAFF
d_call: TRBD2; v_call: TRBV11-2; j_call: TRBJ2-5; clone_size: NA; cdr3_nt: TGTGCCAGCAGCCCACAGCCGGGACTAGCGAACCAAGAGACCCAGTACTTC; cdr3_aa: CASSPQPGLANQETQYF
d_call: TRBD2; v_call: TRBV18; j_call: TRBJ2-5; clone_size: once; cdr3_nt: TGTGCCAGCCAACAGGGACTAGCGGGAGAGACCCAGTACTTC; cdr3_aa: CASQQGLAGETQYF
d_call: NA; v_call: TRBV29-1; j_call: TRBJ1-1; clone_size: NA; cdr3_nt: TGCAGCACCCGAACAGGGATGAACACTGAAGCTTTCTTT; cdr3_aa: CSTRTGMNTEAFF
d_call: NA; v_call: TRBV4-3; j_call: TRBJ2-1; clone_size: NA; cdr3_nt: TGCGCCAGCAGCCATGAACCGGGGGACGGCCAGAATGAGCAGTTCTTC; cdr3_aa: CASSHEPGDGQNEQFF
d_call: NA; v_call: TRBV5-1; j_call: TRBJ2-3; clone_size: NA; cdr3_nt: TGCGCCAGCAGTTCGACTTGGATTTGGGGGGGCGCAGATACGCAGTATTTT; cdr3_aa: CASSSTWIWGGADTQYF
d_call: TRBD1; v_call: TRBV19; j_call: TRBJ2-2; clone_size: NA; cdr3_nt: TGTGCCAGTAGCTTGAGGACAGGGAGCGGGTCCGGGGAGCTGTTTTTT; cdr3_aa: CASSLRTGSGSGELFF
d_call: TRBD2; v_call: TRBV5-1; j_call: TRBJ2-5; clone_size: NA; cdr3_nt: TGCGCCAGCAGCCTGGGGGGAACTAGCGGGAGGGCAGAGACCCAGTACTTC; cdr3_aa: CASSLGGTSGRAETQYF
d_call: TRBD1; v_call: TRBV30; j_call: TRBJ1-6; clone_size: NA; cdr3_nt: TGTGCCTCGGAGAGTTCCGGGACAGGCGGGTCACCCCTCCACTTT; cdr3_aa: CASESSGTGGSPLHF
d_call: TRBD1; v_call: TRBV10-2; j_call: TRBJ1-2; clone_size: NA; cdr3_nt: TGCGCCAGCAGGAGGGGGGGACAGGCCCAGAACTATGGCTACACCTTC; cdr3_aa: CASRRGGQAQNYGYTF
d_call: NA; v_call: TRBV11-2; j_call: TRBJ1-2; clone_size: NA; cdr3_nt: TGTGCCAGCAGCTTAGTTCCCCCCCGGGGGAACTATGGCTACACCTTC; cdr3_aa: CASSLVPPRGNYGYTF
d_call: TRBD1; v_call: TRBV30; j_call: TRBJ1-5; clone_size: NA; cdr3_nt: TGTGCCTGGAGTAGGGGGCAACAGCCCCAGCATTTT; cdr3_aa: CAWSRGQQPQHF
d_call: TRBD1; v_call: TRBV27; j_call: TRBJ1-5; clone_size: NA; cdr3_nt: TGTGCCAGCATCCCGGGACAGGGGGTGAGGCAGCCCCAGCATTTT; cdr3_aa: CASIPGQGVRQPQHF
d_call: NA; v_call: TRBV7-9; j_call: TRBJ1-2; clone_size: NA; cdr3_nt: TGTGCCAGCAGCTTAGGGCAGTACTATGGCTACACCTTC; cdr3_aa: CASSLGQYYGYTF
d_call: TRBD2; v_call: TRBV7-6; j_call: TRBJ2-1; clone_size: NA; cdr3_nt: TGTGCCAGCAGCTTAGCGGGGGGGGGATTCTACAATGAGCAGTTCTTC; cdr3_aa: CASSLAGGGFYNEQFF
d_call: TRBD2; v_call: TRBV7-2; j_call: TRBJ2-5; clone_size: NA; cdr3_nt: TGTGCCAGCAGACGTGGTGCGGGACTAGCGGAAGAGACCCAGTACTTC; cdr3_aa: CASRRGAGLAEETQYF
d_call: TRBD1; v_call: TRBV5-5; j_call: TRBJ1-1; clone_size: NA; cdr3_nt: TGTGCCAGCAGCTCTGGGGGACAGGAGATTAGAATGAACACTGAAGCTTTCTTT; cdr3_aa: CASSSGGQEIRMNTEAFF
d_call: NA; v_call: TRBV7-9; j_call: TRBJ2-3; clone_size: once; cdr3_nt: TGTGCCAGCAGCGGTAGGACGGGGACTAGCACAGATACGCAGTATTTT; cdr3_aa: CASSGRTGTSTDTQYF
d_call: NA; v_call: TRBV4-1; j_call: TRBJ1-5; clone_size: NA; cdr3_nt: TGCGCCAGCAGCCAAGAGGCCAGCAATCAGCCCCAGCATTTT; cdr3_aa: CASSQEASNQPQHF
d_call: NA; v_call: TRBV4-3; j_call: TRBJ2-1; clone_size: NA; cdr3_nt: TGCGCCAGCAGCCAACGTTCTGAGGGTGAGCAGTTCTTC; cdr3_aa: CASSQRSEGEQFF
d_call: NA; v_call: TRBV7-9; j_call: TRBJ2-5; clone_size: NA; cdr3_nt: TGTGCCAGCAGCTTATATCTCGGGGGCCAAGAGACCCAGTACTTC; cdr3_aa: CASSLYLGGQETQYF
d_call: NA; v_call: TRBV7-9; j_call: TRBJ2-5; clone_size: NA; cdr3_nt: TGTGCCAGCAGCTTGTCAGGGCAGCAAGAGACCCAGTACTTC; cdr3_aa: CASSLSGQQETQYF
d_call: TRBD1; v_call: TRBV27; j_call: TRBJ1-2; clone_size: NA; cdr3_nt: TGTGCCAGCAGTTTAGCTCGGACAGGGAACTATGGCTACACCTTC; cdr3_aa: CASSLARTGNYGYTF
d_call: NA; v_call: TRBV13; j_call: TRBJ2-2; clone_size: NA; cdr3_nt: TGTGCCAGCAGCTTACCTCCCGGGGAGCTGTTTTTT; cdr3_aa: CASSLPPGELFF
d_call: TRBD1; v_call: TRBV7-2; j_call: TRBJ2-7; clone_size: NA; cdr3_nt: TGTGCCAGCAGCATTGCGACAGGGGGCCTGTCCTACGAGCAGTACTTC; cdr3_aa: CASSIATGGLSYEQYF
d_call: TRBD1; v_call: TRBV7-9; j_call: TRBJ1-4; clone_size: NA; cdr3_nt: TGTGCCAGCAGCGCGGCAGGGGGAATGAATGAAAAACTGTTTTTT; cdr3_aa: CASSAAGGMNEKLFF
d_call: NA; v_call: TRBV7-6; j_call: TRBJ1-3; clone_size: NA; cdr3_nt: TGTGCCAGCAGCTTCTCCAGGGCTGGAAACACCATATATTTT; cdr3_aa: CASSFSRAGNTIYF
d_call: TRBD1; v_call: TRBV5-4; j_call: TRBJ2-1; clone_size: NA; cdr3_nt: TGTGCCAGCAGCTTATCGGGACAGGGAAATAATGAGCAGTTCTTC; cdr3_aa: CASSLSGQGNNEQFF
d_call: NA; v_call: TRBV25-1; j_call: TRBJ1-2; clone_size: NA; cdr3_nt: TGTGCCAGCAGTCCCGGACAGTACTATGGCTACACCTTC; cdr3_aa: CASSPGQYYGYTF
d_call: TRBD1; v_call: TRBV7-9; j_call: TRBJ2-5; clone_size: NA; cdr3_nt: TGTGCCACCCGGGACAGGGAGTACCAAGAGACCCAGTACTTC; cdr3_aa: CATRDREYQETQYF
d_call: TRBD1; v_call: TRBV10-2; j_call: TRBJ1-2; clone_size: NA; cdr3_nt: TGCGCCAGCAGTGTCGGACAGGGGGGAATCGGCTACACCTTC; cdr3_aa: CASSVGQGGIGYTF
d_call: TRBD1; v_call: TRBV30; j_call: TRBJ1-5; clone_size: NA; cdr3_nt: TGTGCCTGGACCCCGGGACAGCCTAATCAGCCCCAGCATTTT; cdr3_aa: CAWTPGQPNQPQHF
d_call: TRBD1; v_call: TRBV19; j_call: TRBJ1-5; clone_size: NA; cdr3_nt: TGTGCCAGTACCCGGGACAGAGATCAGCCCCAGCATTTT; cdr3_aa: CASTRDRDQPQHF